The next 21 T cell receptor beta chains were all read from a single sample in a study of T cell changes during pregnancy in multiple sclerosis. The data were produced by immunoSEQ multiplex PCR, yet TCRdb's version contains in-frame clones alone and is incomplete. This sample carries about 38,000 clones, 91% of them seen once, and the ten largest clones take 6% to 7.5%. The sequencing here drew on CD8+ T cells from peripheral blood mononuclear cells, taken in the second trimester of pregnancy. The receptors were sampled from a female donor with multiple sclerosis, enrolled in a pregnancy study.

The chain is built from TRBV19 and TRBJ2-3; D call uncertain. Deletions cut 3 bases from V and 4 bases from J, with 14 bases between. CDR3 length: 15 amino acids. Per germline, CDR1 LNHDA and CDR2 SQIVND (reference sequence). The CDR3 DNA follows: TGTGCCAGTAGTATTCTGGGCGCCCCCCCAGATACGCAGTATTTT. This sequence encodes CASSILGAPPDTQYF.

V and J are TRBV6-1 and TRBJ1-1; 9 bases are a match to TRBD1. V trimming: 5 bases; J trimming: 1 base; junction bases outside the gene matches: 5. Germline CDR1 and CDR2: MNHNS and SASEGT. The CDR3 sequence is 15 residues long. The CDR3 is CASSPRTGENTEAFF. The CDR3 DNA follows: TGTGCCAGCAGTCCGCGGACAGGGGAGAACACTGAAGCTTTCTTT.

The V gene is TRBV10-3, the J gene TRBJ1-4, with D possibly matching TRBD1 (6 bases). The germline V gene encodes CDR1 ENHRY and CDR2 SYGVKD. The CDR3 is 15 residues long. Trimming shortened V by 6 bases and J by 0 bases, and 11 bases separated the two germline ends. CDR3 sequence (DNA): TGTGCCATCAGGGACAGTATTGCAACTAATGAAAAACTGTTTTTT. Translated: CAIRDSIATNEKLFF.

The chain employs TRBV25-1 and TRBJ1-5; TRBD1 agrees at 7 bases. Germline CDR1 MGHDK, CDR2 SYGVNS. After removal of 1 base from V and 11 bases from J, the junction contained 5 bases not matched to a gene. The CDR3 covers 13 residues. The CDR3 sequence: CASSEWGQQAQHF. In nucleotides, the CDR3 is TGTGCCAGCAGTGAATGGGGACAGCAGGCCCAGCATTTT.

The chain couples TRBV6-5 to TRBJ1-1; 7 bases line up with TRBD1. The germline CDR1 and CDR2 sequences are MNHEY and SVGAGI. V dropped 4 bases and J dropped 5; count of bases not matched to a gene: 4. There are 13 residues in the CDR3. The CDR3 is CASSLGQLTEAFF. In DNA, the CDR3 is TGTGCCAGCAGTTTGGGACAGTTAACTGAAGCTTTCTTT.

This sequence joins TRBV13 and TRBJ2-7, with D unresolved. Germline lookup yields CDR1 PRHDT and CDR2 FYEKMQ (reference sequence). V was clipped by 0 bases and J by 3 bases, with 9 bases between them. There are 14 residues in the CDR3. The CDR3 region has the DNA TGTGCCAGCAGCTTAGGCCCCCGTTTCTACGAGCAGTACTTC. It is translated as CASSLGPRFYEQYF.

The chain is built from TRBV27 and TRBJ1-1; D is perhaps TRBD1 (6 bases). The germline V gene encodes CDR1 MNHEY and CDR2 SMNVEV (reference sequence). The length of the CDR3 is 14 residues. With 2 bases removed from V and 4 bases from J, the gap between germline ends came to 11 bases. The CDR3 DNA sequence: TGTGCCAGCAGTTTAGCAGGGGTCGCCACTGAAGCTTTCTTT. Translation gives CASSLAGVATEAFF.

The CDR3 loop is CASSRGYRGPIYEQYF. The CDR3 DNA sequence: TGTGCCAGCAGCCGCGGATACAGGGGCCCTATTTACGAGCAGTACTTC. The chain employs TRBV14 and TRBJ2-7; 7 bases are shared with TRBD1. Trimming took 4 bases from V and 4 from J; bases not matched to a gene: 13. This CDR3 is built from 16 residues. Germline loops: CDR1 SGHDN, CDR2 FVKESK.

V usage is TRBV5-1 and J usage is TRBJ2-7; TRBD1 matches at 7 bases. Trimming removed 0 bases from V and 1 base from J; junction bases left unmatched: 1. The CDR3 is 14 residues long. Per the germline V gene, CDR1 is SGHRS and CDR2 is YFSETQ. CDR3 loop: CASSLGQGSYEQYF. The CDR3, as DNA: TGCGCCAGCAGCTTGGGACAGGGATCCTACGAGCAGTACTTC.

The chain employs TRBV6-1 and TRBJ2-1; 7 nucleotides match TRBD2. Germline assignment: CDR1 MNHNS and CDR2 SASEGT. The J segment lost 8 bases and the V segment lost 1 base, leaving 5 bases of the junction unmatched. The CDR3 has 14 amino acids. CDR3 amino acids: CASSEGTRSDEQFF. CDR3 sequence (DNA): TGTGCCAGCAGTGAAGGGACTAGGAGCGATGAGCAGTTCTTC.

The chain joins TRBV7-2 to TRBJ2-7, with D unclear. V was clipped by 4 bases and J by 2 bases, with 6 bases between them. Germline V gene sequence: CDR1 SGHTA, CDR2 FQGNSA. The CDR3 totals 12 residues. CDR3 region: CASSSATYEQYF. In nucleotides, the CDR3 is TGTGCCAGCAGCTCCGCTACCTACGAGCAGTACTTC.

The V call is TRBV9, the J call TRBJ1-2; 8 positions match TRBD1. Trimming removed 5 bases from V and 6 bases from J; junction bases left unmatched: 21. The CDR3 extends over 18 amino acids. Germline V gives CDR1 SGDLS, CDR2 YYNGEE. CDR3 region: CASSRYPPGGGLVHGYTF. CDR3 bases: TGTGCCAGCAGTCGTTACCCCCCAGGGGGCGGGTTAGTCCATGGCTACACCTTC.

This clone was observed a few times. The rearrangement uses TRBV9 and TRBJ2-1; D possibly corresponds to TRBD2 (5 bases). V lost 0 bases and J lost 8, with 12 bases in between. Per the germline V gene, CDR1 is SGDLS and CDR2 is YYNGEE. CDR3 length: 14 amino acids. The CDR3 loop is CASSVGGGWDEQFF. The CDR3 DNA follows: TGTGCCAGCAGCGTAGGAGGAGGCTGGGATGAGCAGTTCTTC.

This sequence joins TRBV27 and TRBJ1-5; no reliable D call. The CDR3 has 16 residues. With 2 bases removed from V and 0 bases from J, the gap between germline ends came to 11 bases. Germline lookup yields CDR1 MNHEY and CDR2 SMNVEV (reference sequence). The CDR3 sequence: CASSLGGPYSNQPQHF. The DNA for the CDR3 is TGTGCCAGCAGTTTAGGAGGGCCCTATAGCAATCAGCCCCAGCATTTT.

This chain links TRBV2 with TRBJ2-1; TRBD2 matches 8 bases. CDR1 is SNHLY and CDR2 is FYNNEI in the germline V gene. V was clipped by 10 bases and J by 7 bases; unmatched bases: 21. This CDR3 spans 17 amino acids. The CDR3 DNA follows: TGTGCCACCCTAACACTCGCGGGGGGCCGGAAAATTAATGAGCAGTTCTTC. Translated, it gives CATLTLAGGRKINEQFF.

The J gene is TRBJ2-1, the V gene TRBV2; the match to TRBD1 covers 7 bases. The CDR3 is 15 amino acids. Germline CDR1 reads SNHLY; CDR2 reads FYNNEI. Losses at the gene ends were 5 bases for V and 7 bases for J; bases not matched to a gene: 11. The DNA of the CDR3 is TGTGCCAGCAGTTCGACAGGGCCCACCCCGAATGAGCAGTTCTTC. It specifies CASSSTGPTPNEQFF.

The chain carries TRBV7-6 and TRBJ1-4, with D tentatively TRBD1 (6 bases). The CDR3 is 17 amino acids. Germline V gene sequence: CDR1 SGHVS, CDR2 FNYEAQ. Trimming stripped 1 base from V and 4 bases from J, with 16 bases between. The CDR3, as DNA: TGTGCCAGCAGCTTAGTCGCAGGGGAAAGCATTAATGAAAAACTGTTTTTT. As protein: CASSLVAGESINEKLFF.

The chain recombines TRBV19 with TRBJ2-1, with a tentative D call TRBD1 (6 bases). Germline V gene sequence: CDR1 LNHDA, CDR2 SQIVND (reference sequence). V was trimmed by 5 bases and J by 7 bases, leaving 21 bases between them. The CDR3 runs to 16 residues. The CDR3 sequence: CASSPERDTWGNEQFF. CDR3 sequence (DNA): TGTGCCAGTAGTCCTGAACGGGACACCTGGGGGAATGAGCAGTTCTTC.

As DNA, the CDR3 is TGTGCCAGCAGTTGGACAGCCTACGAGCAGTACTTC. Translating it yields CASSWTAYEQYF. This chain links TRBV6-5 with TRBJ2-7, with a possible D match to TRBD1 (6 bases). Germline lookup yields CDR1 MNHEY and CDR2 SVGAGI. Trimming removed 4 bases from V and 2 bases from J, with 6 bases in between. The CDR3 extends over 12 amino acids.

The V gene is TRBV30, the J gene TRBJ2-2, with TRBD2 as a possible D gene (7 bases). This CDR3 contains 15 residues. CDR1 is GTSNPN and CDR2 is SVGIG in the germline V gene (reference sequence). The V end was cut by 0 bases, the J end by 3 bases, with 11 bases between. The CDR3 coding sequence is TGTGCCTGGAGTGTAGGGGGGGATTACACCGGGGAGCTGTTTTTT. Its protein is CAWSVGGDYTGELFF.

The CDR3 spells CSVSPTGTLNMNTEAFF. In nucleotides, the CDR3 is TGCAGCGTTTCCCCTACCGGGACACTCAATATGAACACTGAAGCTTTCTTT. The rearrangement uses TRBV29-1 and TRBJ1-1; TRBD1 is a possible D gene (6 bases). Germline CDR1 reads SQVTM; CDR2 reads ANQGSEA. Between the trimmed V and J ends, which lost 5 bases and 0 bases, there was a span of 22 bases. The CDR3 sequence is 17 residues long. The full variable domain, its missing parts supplied by reference TRBV29-1 and TRBJ1-1, is SAVISQKPSRDICQRGTSLTIQCQVDSQVTMMFWYRQQPGQSLTLIATANQGSEATYESGFVIDKFPISRPNLTFSTLTVSNMSPEDSSIYLCSVSPTGTLNMNTEAFFGQGTRLTVV.